Listed here are 26 T cell receptor beta chains from one sample, sequenced in a study of vaccination and CD4 T cells after COVID-19. Regarding treatment: roughly ten-day PBMC culture with coronavirus spike peptide pools or control peptides (ViraFEST assay). CD4+ T cells that came from the unexposed donor were collected before the COVID-19 pandemic (2011-2018). These receptors are not linked to any known antigen. Cultured CD4+ T cell DNA underwent sequencing with the Oncomine TCR Beta short-read assay. Each CDR3 protein gets one entry after TCRdb re-called the PCR reads with MiXCR. The repertoire holds 5,000 to 7,000 distinct CDR3 sequences, with roughly 40% as singletons. The sequenced material came from CD4+ T cells from blood, cultured in vitro. The receptors were gathered from a human donor in good health.

This clonotype was detected a few times. The chain recombines TRBV6-1 with TRBJ1-5, with unresolved D. V gave up 0 bases and J gave up 10 bases, with 16 bases separating them. This CDR3 is 15 amino acids long. CDR1 is MNHNS, CDR2 SASEGT, per germline. This CDR3 reads CASSEAGSPLFPQHF. DNA for the CDR3: TGTGCCAGCAGTGAAGCGGGCAGCCCACTCTTTCCCCAGCATTTT.

The J gene is TRBJ2-5, the V gene TRBV5-4, with D possibly being TRBD1 (6 bases). Trimming removed 3 bases at V and 1 base at J, with 7 bases between. Looked up from germline, CDR1 is SGHNT and CDR2 is YYREEE (reference sequence). This CDR3 region has 13 residues. CDR3 nucleotides: TGTGCCAGCAGCTCGACAGGCCAAGAGACCCAGTACTTC. Its protein product is CASSSTGQETQYF.

This clonotype was counted only a few times. The V gene is TRBV6-1, the J gene TRBJ1-1; D is undetermined. The V end lost 4 bases, the J end lost 9 bases, and 9 bases lay between the germline ends. The CDR3 is made up of 11 amino acids. Germline CDR1 and CDR2: MNHNS and SASEGT. CDR3 residues: CASSAGEKAFF. The CDR3, as DNA: TGTGCCAGCAGTGCCGGGGAGAAAGCTTTCTTT.

This chain uses TRBV11-2 with TRBJ2-5, with D unresolved. Trimming stripped 1 base from V and 4 bases from J, with 13 bases between. The CDR3 loop spans 15 amino acids. Per the germline V gene, CDR1 is SGHAT and CDR2 is FQNNGV. The DNA for the CDR3 is TGTGCCAGCAGCTTAGTTCTTGGCTTTGGAGAGACCCAGTACTTC. Its translation: CASSLVLGFGETQYF.

V usage is TRBV5-4 and J usage is TRBJ1-2, with D uncertain. V dropped 4 bases and J dropped 6 bases, with 13 bases sitting between them. CDR3 length: 13 residues. The germline gives CDR1 SGHNT, CDR2 YYREEE (reference sequence). The CDR3 here is CASSTETSHGYTF. The CDR3, as DNA: TGTGCCAGCAGCACCGAAACCAGCCATGGCTACACCTTC.

The chain has TRBV6-1 and TRBJ2-6, with TRBD1 identical over 12 bases. Per the germline V gene, CDR1 is MNHNS and CDR2 is SASEGT. The CDR3 covers 17 residues. V lost 6 bases to trimming and J lost 2 bases; unmatched junction nucleotides: 5. CDR3 DNA: TGTGCCAGCAGGCCGGGACAGGGGGCAACTGGGGCCAACGTCCTGACTTTC. Protein sequence: CASRPGQGATGANVLTF.

This clonotype was counted a few times. V gene TRBV7-9 combines with J gene TRBJ1-6; 9 positions match TRBD1. Germline values: CDR1 SEHNR, CDR2 FQNEAQ (reference sequence). This CDR3 has 14 amino acids. V was pared by 4 bases and J by 8 bases, with 3 bases of the junction left unmatched. The DNA for the CDR3 is TGTGCCAGCAGCTATCGACAGGGGGATTCACCCCTCCACTTT. Its translation: CASSYRQGDSPLHF.

This sequence joins TRBV20-1 and TRBJ1-5; TRBD1 might be the D (5 bases). The length of the CDR3 is 13 residues. The germline V gene encodes CDR1 DFQATT and CDR2 SNEGSKA (reference sequence). Trimming removed 4 bases at V and 7 bases at J, with 14 bases between. The DNA for the CDR3 is TGCAGTGCTAAAGACAGTTACGAACAGCCCCAGCATTTT. Its protein is CSAKDSYEQPQHF.

The V call is TRBV6-1, the J call TRBJ1-1; a weak D match, TRBD1 (5 bases). The length of the CDR3 is 13 residues. V gave up 7 bases and J gave up 6 bases, with 15 bases separating them. Germline V CDR1 and CDR2: MNHNS, SASEGT. CDR3 in DNA: TGTGCCAGCACTACACCAGGGATCCCTGAAGCTTTCTTT. It specifies CASTTPGIPEAFF.

V and J are TRBV19 and TRBJ1-2; D possibly corresponds to TRBD1 (5 bases). The CDR3 contains 16 residues. The germline V gene encodes CDR1 LNHDA and CDR2 SQIVND (reference sequence). V lost 0 bases and J lost 4, with 15 bases in between. The CDR3 DNA follows: TGTGCCAGTAGTATAGACCCCAGGGCTTCCTTCTATGGCTACACCTTC. This sequence encodes CASSIDPRASFYGYTF.

This chain connects TRBV21-1 to TRBJ1-1; TRBD1 reflects the table's D call only, with no check against the DNA. TRBV21-1 is classified as a pseudogene. The CDR3 length is 16 residues. Written as DNA, the CDR3 is TGTGCCAGCAGCAACCGTCCAGGGCGGTGTGCCACTGAAGCTTTCTTT. Protein sequence: CASSNRPGRCATEAFF.

In this sample, this clonotype turned up a few times. V is TRBV20-1 and J is TRBJ1-1; 8 bases fit TRBD1. CDR1 is DFQATT, CDR2 SNEGSKA, per germline (reference sequence). This CDR3 has 11 amino acids. V lost 6 bases and J lost 9; bases outside the gene matches: 6. CDR3 DNA: TGCAGTGCCCTGCAGGGGGCAAAAGCTTTCTTT. It is translated as CSALQGAKAFF.

Within the sample, this clonotype is medium-sized. The chain recombines TRBV27 with TRBJ1-6; D might be TRBD1 (5 bases). The V gene lost 5 bases and the J gene lost 6 bases, with 14 bases spanning the gap. This CDR3 has 15 amino acids. The V gene's germline CDR1 is MNHEY and CDR2 SMNVEV (reference sequence). In DNA form, the CDR3 reads TGTGCCAGCAGTCCCTCGGACATTGGTAATTCACCCCTCCACTTT. This codes for CASSPSDIGNSPLHF.

This chain connects TRBV20-1 to TRBJ1-5; the D gene is possibly TRBD1 (5 bases). This CDR3 comprises 15 residues. Germline CDR1 is DFQATT and CDR2 is SNEGSKA (reference sequence). V lost 2 bases and J 6 bases, leaving 17 bases between the germline ends. CDR3 protein: CSARSAGVHRQPQHF. The DNA for the CDR3 is TGCAGTGCTAGATCGGCGGGGGTTCATCGTCAGCCCCAGCATTTT.

This clonotype occurred a few times. The gene calls are TRBV7-8 and TRBJ1-1, with 10 positions matching TRBD1. This CDR3 region has 17 residues. With V trimmed by 7 bases and J by 1 base, 12 bases remained unmatched. Germline V gives CDR1 SGHVS, CDR2 FQNEAQ. This CDR3 is CASTLSGTGATNTEAFF. Written as DNA, the CDR3 is TGTGCCAGCACCCTCTCCGGGACAGGGGCTACGAACACTGAAGCTTTCTTT.

V is TRBV7-6 and J is TRBJ1-1; no definite D call. The CDR3 runs to 13 residues. Germline V gene data show CDR1 as SGHVS and CDR2 as FNYEAQ. The V gene lost 1 base and the J gene lost 5 bases, with 8 bases spanning the gap. The CDR3 bases are TGTGCCAGCAGCTTAGATAGTTATACTGAAGCTTTCTTT. Residues: CASSLDSYTEAFF.

This clonotype came up a few times. The genes are TRBV28 and TRBJ1-6; D might be TRBD1 (6 bases). Germline V lookup: CDR1 MDHEN, CDR2 SYDVKM. The CDR3 length is 14 residues. V gave up 2 bases and J gave up 10 bases, with 12 bases separating them. The CDR3 coding sequence is TGTGCCAGCAGTTTAAGGGGGGGCTACTCACCCCTCCACTTT. Protein product: CASSLRGGYSPLHF.

The V and J genes are TRBV5-1 and TRBJ1-1; no reliable D call. The germline V and J ends were trimmed by 0 bases and 1 base, with 7 bases remaining between them. The CDR3 extends over 14 amino acids. Germline V CDR1 and CDR2: SGHRS, YFSETQ. For the CDR3, the DNA is TGCGCCAGCAGCTTGGTAGCCGCGAACACTGAAGCTTTCTTT. Its translation is CASSLVAANTEAFF.

The gene calls are TRBV2 and TRBJ2-2; 7 nucleotides match TRBD1. The ends lost 9 bases at V and 1 base at J; junction bases unmatched: 5. Germline V lookup: CDR1 SNHLY, CDR2 FYNNEI. CDR3 size: 14 residues. CDR3 DNA: TGTGCCAGTGCCCGGACAGGGAACACCGGGGAGCTGTTTTTT. It yields the protein CASARTGNTGELFF. Drawing the rest from reference TRBV2 and TRBJ2-2, the complete variable domain is EPEVTQTPSHQVTQMGQEVILRCVPISNHLYFYWYRQILGQKVEFLVSFYNNEISEKSEIFDDQFSVERPDGSNFTLKIRSTKLEDSAMYFCASARTGNTGELFFGEGSRLTVL.

V gene TRBV5-8 combines with J gene TRBJ1-5; D remains unclear. Trimming shortened V by 4 bases and J by 2 bases, and 7 bases separated the two germline ends. Germline values: CDR1 SGHTS, CDR2 YDEGEE. The CDR3 covers 13 residues. The CDR3 is CASSDIGNQPQHF. The DNA of the CDR3 is TGTGCCAGCAGCGATATAGGCAATCAGCCCCAGCATTTT.

V usage is TRBV10-3 and J usage is TRBJ1-3; the D is unclear. The CDR3 length is 16 residues. Germline values: CDR1 ENHRY, CDR2 SYGVKD. The V end was cut by 4 bases, the J end by 0 bases, with 13 bases between. CDR3 loop: CAISAEDGVSGNTIYF. CDR3 DNA sequence: TGTGCCATCAGTGCCGAGGACGGTGTCTCTGGAAACACCATATATTTT.

This chain links TRBV7-6 with TRBJ1-1; 9 positions match TRBD1. CDR1 is SGHVS, CDR2 FNYEAQ, per germline. This CDR3 contains 19 residues. V gave up 1 base and J gave up 1 base; unmatched junction bases: 13. The CDR3 spells CASSLGVGTGGAGNTEAFF. The CDR3 nucleotides read TGTGCCAGCAGCTTAGGGGTGGGAACAGGGGGCGCTGGGAACACTGAAGCTTTCTTT.

The sample holds a few counts of this clonotype. CDR3 in amino acids: CATSDRTLYGYTF. The CDR3 nucleotides read TGTGCCACCTCAGACAGAACCCTCTATGGCTACACCTTC. The rearrangement uses TRBV27 and TRBJ1-2, with TRBD1 as a possible D gene (5 bases). Deletions cut 10 bases from V and 4 bases from J, with 16 bases between. The CDR3 spans 13 residues. Germline V lookup: CDR1 MNHEY, CDR2 SMNVEV (reference sequence).

This clonotype was detected only a few times. The V and J genes are TRBV20-1 and TRBJ1-1; D is unclear. Germline V gene sequence: CDR1 DFQATT, CDR2 SNEGSKA (reference sequence). Between the trimmed V and J ends, which lost 2 bases and 3 bases, there was a span of 10 bases. CDR3 length: 13 amino acids. DNA for the CDR3: TGCAGTGCTAGAATACAAGTGGACACTGAAGCTTTCTTT. Protein sequence: CSARIQVDTEAFF.

V is TRBV6-5 and J is TRBJ1-2; D is unclear. The CDR3 extends over 14 amino acids. Trimming took off 4 bases at V and 7 bases at J, with 16 bases between the two ends. Germline CDR1 reads MNHEY; CDR2 reads SVGAGI. CDR3 sequence (DNA): TGTGCCAGCAGTTCGCTCGGTGGGTGGGGTGGCTACACCTTC. It codes for CASSSLGGWGGYTF.

The rearrangement joins TRBV18 to TRBJ2-5; TRBD2 matches at 7 bases. The CDR3 length is 14 residues. Trimming removed 4 bases from V and 2 bases from J; junction bases left unmatched: 4. The germline V gene has CDR1 KGHSH and CDR2 LQKENI. As DNA, the CDR3 is TGTGCCAGCTCACAGACTAGCATACAAGAGACCCAGTACTTC. Translation: CASSQTSIQETQYF.